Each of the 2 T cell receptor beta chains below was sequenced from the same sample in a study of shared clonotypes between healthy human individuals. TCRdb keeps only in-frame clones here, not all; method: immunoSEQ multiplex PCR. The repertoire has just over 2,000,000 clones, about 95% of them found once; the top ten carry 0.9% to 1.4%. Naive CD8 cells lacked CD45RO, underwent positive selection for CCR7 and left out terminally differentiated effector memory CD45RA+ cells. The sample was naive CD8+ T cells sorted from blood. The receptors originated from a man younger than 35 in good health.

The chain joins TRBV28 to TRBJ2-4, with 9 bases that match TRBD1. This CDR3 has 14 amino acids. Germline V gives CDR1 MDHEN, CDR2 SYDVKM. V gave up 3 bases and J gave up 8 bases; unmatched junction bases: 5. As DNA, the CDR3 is TGTGCCAGCAGTTTGGACAGGGGTGCGGACATTCAGTACTTC. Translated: CASSLDRGADIQYF. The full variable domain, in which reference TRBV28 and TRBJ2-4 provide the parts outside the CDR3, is DVKVTQSSRYLVKRTGEKVFLECVQDMDHENMFWYRQDPGLGLRLIYFSYDVKMKEKGDIPEGYSVSREKKERFSLILESASTNQTSMYLCASSLDRGADIQYFGAGTRLSVL.

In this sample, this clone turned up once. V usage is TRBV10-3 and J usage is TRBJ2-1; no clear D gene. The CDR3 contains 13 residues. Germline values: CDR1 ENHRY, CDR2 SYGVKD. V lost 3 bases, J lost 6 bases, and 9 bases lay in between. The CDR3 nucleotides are TGTGCCATCAGTGAAACGCCACCCAATGAGCAGTTCTTC. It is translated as CAISETPPNEQFF.